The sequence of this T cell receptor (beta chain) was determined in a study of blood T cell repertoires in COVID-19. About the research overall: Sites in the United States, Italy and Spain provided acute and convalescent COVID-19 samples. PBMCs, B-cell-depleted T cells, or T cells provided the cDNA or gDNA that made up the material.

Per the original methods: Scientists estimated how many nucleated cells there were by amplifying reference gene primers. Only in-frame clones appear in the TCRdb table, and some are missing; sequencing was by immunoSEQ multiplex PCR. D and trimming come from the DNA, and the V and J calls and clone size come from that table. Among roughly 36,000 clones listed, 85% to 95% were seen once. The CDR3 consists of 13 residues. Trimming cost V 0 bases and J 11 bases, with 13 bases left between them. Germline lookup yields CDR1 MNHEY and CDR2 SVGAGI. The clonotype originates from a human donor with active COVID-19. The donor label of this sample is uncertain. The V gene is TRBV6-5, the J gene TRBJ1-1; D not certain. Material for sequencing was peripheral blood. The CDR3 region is CASSYSSASWAFF. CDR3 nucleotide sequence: TGTGCCAGCAGTTACTCGAGTGCGTCGTGGGCTTTCTTT.